This T cell receptor (beta chain) was identified in a study of OX40 agonist ivuxolimab in advanced cancers. The study, taken as a whole, reports: Patients who responded partially at 0.1-3.0 mg/kg showed clonal expansion ranking among the lowest. Both CD4+ and CD8+ T cell populations in blood had undergone clonal expansion by week 6 at 0.1 to 3.0 mg/kg.

Here immunoSEQ multiplex PCR was the method, and the copy in TCRdb shows in-frame clones only, minus some. The table lists more than 60,000 clones, about 86% of them singletons, with 4.4% in the top ten. Remarks on this clone: Its antigen remains unidentified.

The J segment lost 1 base and the V segment lost 0 bases, leaving 2 bases of the junction unmatched. CDR3 length equals 15 residues. Germline CDR1 SGDLS, CDR2 YYNGEE. The specimen was CD4+ or CD8+ T cells sorted from blood, collected in a trial of the OX40 agonist ivuxolimab. This sequence joins TRBV9 and TRBJ2-3, with 7 bases fitting TRBD1. This TCR was sampled from an adult with an advanced solid tumor such as melanoma, head and neck, liver or kidney cancer. The CDR3 sequence is CASSVGGTGTDTQYF. The CDR3 bases are TGTGCCAGCAGCGTAGGTGGGACAGGCACAGATACGCAGTATTTT.